This entry is about one T cell receptor beta chain. What it binds is unknown. Germline lookup yields CDR1 LGHDT and CDR2 YNNKEL (reference sequence). V was cut by 4 bases and J by 5 bases, with 12 bases left in between. CDR3 size: 13 residues. This entry is derived from a study of T cell responses to AZD1222 COVID-19 vaccine. Study-wide findings and caveats: When two AZD1222 doses had been given, Spike-specific TCR breadth and depth rose.

Assay: immunoSEQ multiplex PCR; the TCRdb copy retains only in-frame clones and omits some. In the table there are 150,000 to 200,000 clones, 93% of which are singletons. Material: peripheral blood, obtained on day 0 of AZD1222 vaccination. The TCR comes from an adult in good health. The gene calls are TRBV3-1 (or the pseudogene TRBV3-2) and TRBJ2-7; TRBD2 might be the D (6 bases). CDR3 DNA: TGTGCCAGCAGCCCGGGGGTACGTGACGAGCAGTACTTC. Translated, it gives CASSPGVRDEQYF.